This is a list of T cell receptor beta chains from one sample in a study of T cells in localized non-small cell lung cancer. Here immunoSEQ multiplex PCR was the method, and the copy in TCRdb shows in-frame clones only, minus some. The sample holds roughly 72,000 clones, 86% seen once. The sample consisted of peripheral blood, taken before any cancer treatment. These receptors were collected from a male donor aged 60 or over with stage III squamous cell lung carcinoma. CDR3s include the opening cysteine and the closing phenylalanine or tryptophan. The D gene is left open where the match is weak. Where a row states a size, it is once, few, many or the class of an expanded clone; other rows omit it.

CDR3 protein,CDR3 DNA,D gene,V gene,clone size,J gene
CASSLSSPYEMNTEAFF,TGTGCCAGCAGCTTAAGCTCGCCCTACGAGATGAACACTGAAGCTTTCTTT,.,TRBV7-8,.,TRBJ1-1
CASSSNAGGGYGYTF,TGTGCCAGCAGCTCCAACGCAGGGGGCGGCTATGGCTACACCTTC,TRBD1,TRBV6-6,.,TRBJ1-2
CASSPRGAGELFF,TGTGCCAGCAGCCCACGGGGGGCCGGGGAGCTGTTTTTT,TRBD2,TRBV5-4,.,TRBJ2-2
CASFVQGASETQYF,TGTGCCAGCTTTGTGCAGGGGGCTTCAGAGACCCAGTACTTC,TRBD1,TRBV5-4,.,TRBJ2-5
CASSLARGRGTDTQYF,TGCGCCAGCAGCTTGGCCCGGGGGCGCGGCACAGATACGCAGTATTTT,.,TRBV5-1,.,TRBJ2-3
CASSPPWGGAYGYTF,TGTGCCAGCAGTCCTCCCTGGGGAGGGGCCTATGGCTACACCTTC,.,TRBV6-5,once,TRBJ1-2
CASSYSSQAIYGYTF,TGTGCCAGCAGTTACTCCTCCCAGGCTATCTATGGCTACACCTTC,.,TRBV6-5,.,TRBJ1-2
CASRRVGEKLFF,TGTGCCAGCCGTCGGGTTGGAGAAAAACTGTTTTTT,.,TRBV6-6,.,TRBJ1-4
CAWSAGTAQEKQPQHF,TGTGCCTGGAGTGCTGGGACTGCGCAGGAAAAGCAGCCCCAGCATTTT,.,TRBV30,.,TRBJ1-5
CASSFGSGATGNTIYF,.,.,TRBV19,.,TRBJ1-3
CASSLGQRSTEAFF,TGTGCCAGCAGCCTGGGACAGAGGTCCACTGAAGCTTTCTTT,TRBD1,TRBV7-3,.,TRBJ1-1
CASRPGTGGNQPQHF,TGTGCCAGTAGACCCGGGACAGGGGGCAATCAGCCCCAGCATTTT,TRBD1,TRBV19,.,TRBJ1-5
CASSQSGRSRSKEAFF,TGCGCCAGCAGCCAATCAGGACGCAGTAGGTCTAAGGAAGCTTTCTTT,.,TRBV4-1,few,TRBJ1-1
CASSPGQVNQPQHF,TGTGCCAGCAGTCCGGGACAGGTCAATCAGCCCCAGCATTTT,TRBD1,TRBV28,.,TRBJ1-5
CASSPGQGRYGYTF,TGTGCCAGCAGCCCGGGACAGGGTAGATATGGCTACACCTTC,TRBD1,TRBV7-9,.,TRBJ1-2
CASSAGGYQGALHF,TGTGCCAGCAGTGCTGGGGGATACCAGGGGGCCCTCCACTTT,TRBD1,TRBV6-1,once,TRBJ1-6
CASSPGATSRQETQYF,TGCGCCAGCAGCCCTGGCGCGACTAGTCGTCAAGAGACCCAGTACTTC,.,TRBV4-3,.,TRBJ2-5
CASSQGRGTDTQYF,TGTGCCAGTAGCCAAGGGCGGGGGACAGATACGCAGTATTTT,TRBD2,TRBV19,.,TRBJ2-3
CASSVGHRGNTGELFF,TGTGCCAGCAGCGTAGGTCACAGGGGGAACACCGGGGAGCTGTTTTTT,TRBD1,TRBV9,.,TRBJ2-2
CASSLEFTYEQYF,TGCGCCAGCAGCTTAGAATTTACCTACGAGCAGTACTTC,.,TRBV5-1,.,TRBJ2-7
CASSQLQGARGEKLFF,TGTGCCAGCAGCCAGCTACAGGGGGCGCGGGGTGAAAAACTGTTTTTT,TRBD1,TRBV4-2,.,TRBJ1-4
CASSRFRAGEQYF,TGTGCCAGCAGTCGATTCAGGGCGGGGGAGCAGTACTTC,.,TRBV6-5,.,TRBJ2-7
CASSTGVREKLFF,TGTGCCAGCTCGACAGGGGTTAGGGAAAAACTGTTTTTT,TRBD1,TRBV6-6,medium-sized,TRBJ1-4
CASSLSRNQPQHF,TGTGCCAGCAGCTTATCCAGAAACCAGCCCCAGCATTTT,.,TRBV7-2,.,TRBJ1-5
CASSLVPGSSGNTIYF,TGCGCCAGCAGCTTGGTTCCGGGGTCTAGTGGAAACACCATATATTTT,.,TRBV5-1,.,TRBJ1-3
CASSFGNTIYF,TGTGCCTCCTCTTTTGGAAACACCATATATTTT,.,TRBV30,once,TRBJ1-3
CASSDGLARDTQYF,TGTGCCAGTAGTGACGGACTAGCAAGAGATACGCAGTATTTT,TRBD2,TRBV19,.,TRBJ2-3
CASSLRDRIYNEQFF,TGTGCCAGCAGCCTCCGGGACAGGATCTACAATGAGCAGTTCTTC,TRBD1,TRBV5-6,once,TRBJ2-1
CAWSVRGVGEQFF,TGTGCCTGGAGTGTTAGGGGGGTTGGAGAGCAGTTCTTC,.,TRBV30,.,TRBJ2-1
CASRAGGVAGELFF,TGTGCCAGCAGAGCCGGCGGGGTGGCCGGGGAGCTGTTTTTT,.,TRBV6-1,.,TRBJ2-2
CASSSRDTDTQYF,TGTGCCAGCAGCTCACGGGACACAGATACGCAGTATTTT,.,TRBV11-3,.,TRBJ2-3
CASSFIQGFIDTQYF,TGTGCCAGCAGTTTTATCCAGGGATTTATAGATACGCAGTATTTT,.,TRBV6-6,.,TRBJ2-3
CATSRVPLAAGGYNEQFF,TGTGCCACCAGCAGAGTTCCGCTGGCTGCGGGGGGGTACAATGAGCAGTTCTTC,TRBD2,TRBV15,.,TRBJ2-1
CATTGGGNTGELFF,TGTGCCACAACAGGGGGCGGTAACACCGGGGAGCTGTTTTTT,TRBD1,TRBV28,once,TRBJ2-2
CASSLEVVRGRFKNTIYF,TGTGCCAGCAGCTTAGAGGTTGTACGGGGGAGGTTCAAGAACACCATATATTTT,.,TRBV7-8,.,TRBJ1-3
CASSDSERYEQFF,TGCGCCAGCAGTGATTCAGAGCGCTATGAGCAGTTCTTC,.,TRBV10-1,.,TRBJ2-1
CASSPGGGERGEAFF,TGTGCCAGCAGCCCCGGGGGTGGGGAGCGTGGTGAAGCTTTCTTT,.,TRBV9,.,TRBJ1-1
CASSPSGGPVTKEQFF,TGTGCCAGCAGCCCAAGCGGGGGTCCCGTTACTAAAGAGCAGTTCTTC,TRBD2,TRBV7-2,.,TRBJ2-1
CASSPWIEGQGFTSSSYEQYF,TGTGCCAGCTCACCATGGATCGAGGGACAGGGTTTTACTTCGAGCTCCTACGAGCAGTACTTC,TRBD1,TRBV18,.,TRBJ2-7
CASSLRAQGEQYF,TGTGCCAGCAGCCTGCGGGCCCAGGGAGAGCAGTACTTC,.,TRBV5-4,.,TRBJ2-5
CASYHERERGDGSPLHF,TGTGCCAGCTACCATGAGAGGGAGAGAGGAGACGGTTCACCCCTCCACTTT,.,TRBV28,few,TRBJ1-6
CASSGSGTSRETQYF,TGCGCCAGCAGCGGCTCCGGGACTAGCAGAGAGACCCAGTACTTC,TRBD2,TRBV5-1,once,TRBJ2-5
CASSAQDREAPLHF,TGTGCCAGCAGTGCCCAAGACAGGGAGGCACCCCTCCACTTT,TRBD1,TRBV6-4,.,TRBJ1-6
CASSVGRNTEAFF,TGTGCCAGCAGCGTAGGACGGAACACTGAAGCTTTCTTT,.,TRBV9,.,TRBJ1-1
CASSPITLGHEQFF,TGTGCCAGCAGCCCCATTACCCTAGGCCATGAGCAGTTCTTC,.,TRBV9,once,TRBJ2-1
CASGTPRNTEAFF,TGTGCCAGCGGGACACCTAGGAACACTGAAGCTTTCTTT,.,TRBV28,.,TRBJ1-1
CASSFSAANSPLHF,TGTGCCAGCAGTTTTTCGGCAGCCAATTCACCCCTCCACTTT,.,TRBV27,.,TRBJ1-6
CASSGDRVGNTIYF,TGCGCCAGCAGCGGAGACAGGGTTGGAAACACCATATATTTT,TRBD1,TRBV5-1,.,TRBJ1-3
CASSRSPLGTEAFF,TGTGCCAGCAGTCGTTCTCCTCTGGGCACTGAAGCTTTCTTT,.,TRBV5-4,.,TRBJ1-1
CASSYLGNEQFF,TGTGCCAGCAGTTACCTGGGGAATGAGCAGTTCTTC,.,TRBV6-5,.,TRBJ2-1
CASSSGTHLNTEAFF,TGTGCCAGCAGCTCCGGGACACATTTGAACACTGAAGCTTTCTTT,.,TRBV5-4,few,TRBJ1-1
CASSPNGLFDGYTF,TGTGCCAGCAGCCCTAACGGACTCTTTGACGGCTACACCTTC,.,TRBV13,.,TRBJ1-2
CASSSLGETQYF,TGCGCCAGCAGTAGCCTCGGGGAGACCCAGTACTTC,.,TRBV10-2,.,TRBJ2-5
CASSLEQFSYEQYF,TGCGCCAGCAGCTTGGAACAGTTTAGCTACGAGCAGTACTTC,.,TRBV5-1,.,TRBJ2-7
CASSSLTGGFGQPQHF,TGTGCCAGCAGTTCCCTGACAGGGGGATTCGGTCAGCCCCAGCATTTT,TRBD1,TRBV6-6,.,TRBJ1-5
CASSRGTSVPRRTDTQYF,TGTGCCAGCAGCAGAGGGACTAGCGTACCTAGGAGAACAGATACGCAGTATTTT,TRBD2,TRBV9,.,TRBJ2-3
CSARAVGTQYF,TGCAGTGCTAGAGCGGTAGGGACCCAGTACTTC,.,TRBV20-1,.,TRBJ2-5
CASSPRTLGNTGELFF,TGTGCCAGCAGCCCTAGAACCTTAGGAAACACCGGGGAGCTGTTTTTT,.,TRBV7-2,.,TRBJ2-2
CASSLQTGMNQPQHF,TGTGCCAGTAGTCTCCAGACAGGGATGAATCAGCCCCAGCATTTT,TRBD1,TRBV19,.,TRBJ1-5